This entry concerns a single T cell receptor (beta chain). The target antigen is unknown. This record belongs to a study of CD8+ T cells in alopecia areata. Findings and limits, study-wide: Higher clonality and more expanded CD8+ clones appeared in lesional than normal scalp.

Those with alopecia areata gave lesional scalp punch biopsies and peripheral blood. This CDR3 is 12 amino acids long. The germline V and J ends were trimmed by 0 bases and 7 bases, with 9 bases remaining between them. Germline assignment: CDR1 GTSNPN and CDR2 SVGIG (reference sequence). As the sequencing template, cDNA was produced by extracting RNA and reverse transcribing it. Profiled with immunoSEQ multiplex PCR; TCRdb holds only in-frame clones, not every one. The data show 250,000 or so clones, around 67% seen once. This clonotype originated in a human donor with alopecia areata. The chain recombines TRBV30 with TRBJ1-2; unclear D gene. The sample in question was CD4+ T cells sorted from blood, obtained at week 0. The CDR3 loop is CAWSVLGGGYTF. CDR3 bases: TGTGCCTGGAGTGTCCTGGGAGGTGGCTACACCTTC.